This T cell receptor (beta chain) was retrieved from a study of blood T cell repertoires in COVID-19. Study context: PBMCs, B-cell-depleted T cells, or T cells provided the cDNA or gDNA that made up the material.

Sequencing used immunoSEQ multiplex PCR; TCRdb keeps in-frame clones, though not all of them. The sample lists around 260,000 clones, about 85% occurring once. Looked up from germline, CDR1 is ENHRY and CDR2 is SYGVKD. The CDR3 is 15 residues long. The V segment lost 6 bases and the J segment 4 bases; nucleotides outside the gene matches: 7. J is TRBJ2-2 and V is TRBV10-3; 8 bases fit TRBD1. Sequencing was carried out using peripheral blood. This TCR was sampled from a human donor in a cohort sampled during active COVID-19. The CDR3 region has the DNA TGTGCCATCAGGGAGGACAGGGTGGGCACCGGGGAGCTGTTTTTT. Amino acid sequence: CAIREDRVGTGELFF.